This paragraph reports one T cell receptor (beta chain). Its specificity is unknown. Donors were all healthy Caucasians. The germline CDR1 and CDR2 sequences are SQVTM and ANQGSEA. The ends lost 8 bases at V and 2 bases at J; junction bases unmatched: 12. The CDR3 has 15 amino acids. The data stem from a study of identical twins. Overall study results and limits: One should note that invariant MAIT and iNKT cells could partly confound zero-insertion analyses.

TCRdb re-analysed the 5' RACE reads in MiXCR, keeping a single row per CDR3 protein. The sample yields 750,000 to 950,000 distinct CDR3 sequences, roughly an eighth seen once. The same data also went into a second study, on yellow fever vaccine responses in identical twins. From that study: Twins reportedly appeared to share part of their vaccine T cell response while keeping part individual.

The TCR was taken from a woman under 30 in good health. The rearrangement links TRBV29-1 to TRBJ2-3; the match to TRBD2 covers 8 bases. Sequencing used PBMCs. CDR3 residues: CSLTPSGRVTDTQYF. CDR3 DNA: TGCAGCTTAACCCCTTCCGGGAGGGTCACAGATACGCAGTATTTT.